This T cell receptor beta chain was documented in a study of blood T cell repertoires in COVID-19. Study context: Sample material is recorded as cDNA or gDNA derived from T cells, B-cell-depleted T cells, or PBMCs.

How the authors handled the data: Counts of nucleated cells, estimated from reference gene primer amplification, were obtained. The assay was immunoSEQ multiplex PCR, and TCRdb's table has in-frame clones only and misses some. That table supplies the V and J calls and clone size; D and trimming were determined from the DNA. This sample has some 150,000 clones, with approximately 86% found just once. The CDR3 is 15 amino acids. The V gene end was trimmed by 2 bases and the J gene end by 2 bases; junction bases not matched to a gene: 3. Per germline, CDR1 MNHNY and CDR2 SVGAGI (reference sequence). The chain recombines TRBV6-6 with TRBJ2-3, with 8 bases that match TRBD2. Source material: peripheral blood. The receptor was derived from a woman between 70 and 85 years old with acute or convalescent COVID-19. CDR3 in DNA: TGTGCCAGCAGTTACAACGGGGGGGTCACAGATACGCAGTATTTT. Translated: CASSYNGGVTDTQYF.